This T cell receptor (beta chain) was sequenced during a study of lymphopenia after photon versus proton radiotherapy. Study observations and caveats: Better survival with proton therapy was suggested as possible, not demonstrated. After lymphocyte nadir, photon-treated repertoires showed oligoclonal expansion, especially CD8+ Temra. Photon-treated patients lost naive T cells and TCR diversity; proton-treated stayed stable.

Regarding this clone: Antigen unknown.

Sequenced by immunoSEQ multiplex PCR; TCRdb stores in-frame clones only, minus some. Of around 62,000 clones detected, less than 85% appear once; the ten largest clones hold approximately 2%. CDR1 is SGHRS and CDR2 is YFSETQ in the germline V gene. After removal of 2 bases from V and 3 bases from J, the junction contained 8 bases not matched to a gene. The CDR3 has 16 residues. The sample in question was peripheral blood, obtained from a patient treated with proton-based radiotherapy. The chain employs TRBV5-1 and TRBJ1-2, with TRBD1 matching over 9 bases. The sequence derives from a man between 60 and 75 years old with pancreatic cancer. The DNA of the CDR3 is TGCGCCAGCAGCTTAAGGACGGACAGGGGAGACTATGGCTACACCTTC. Its protein product is CASSLRTDRGDYGYTF.